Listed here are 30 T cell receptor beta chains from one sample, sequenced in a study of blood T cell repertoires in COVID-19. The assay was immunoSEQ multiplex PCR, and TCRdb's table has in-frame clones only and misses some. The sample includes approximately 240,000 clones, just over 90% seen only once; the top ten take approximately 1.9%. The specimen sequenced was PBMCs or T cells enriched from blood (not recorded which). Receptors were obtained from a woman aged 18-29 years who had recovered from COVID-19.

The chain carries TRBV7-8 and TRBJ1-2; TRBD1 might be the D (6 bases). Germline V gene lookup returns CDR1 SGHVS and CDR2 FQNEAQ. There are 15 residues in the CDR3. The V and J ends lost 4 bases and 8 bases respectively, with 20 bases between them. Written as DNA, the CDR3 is TGTGCCAGCAGCTCCGACAGGTCCCTCCGGGGAGGCTACACCTTC. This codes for CASSSDRSLRGGYTF.

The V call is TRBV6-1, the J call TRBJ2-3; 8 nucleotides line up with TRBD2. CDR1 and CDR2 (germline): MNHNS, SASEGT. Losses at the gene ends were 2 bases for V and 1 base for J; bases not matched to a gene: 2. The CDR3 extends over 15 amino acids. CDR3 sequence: CASSEQAGGTDTQYF. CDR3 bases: TGTGCCAGCAGTGAACAAGCGGGGGGCACAGATACGCAGTATTTT.

The CDR3 nucleotides read TGTGCCAGCAGGCGGGACAGGGCGAGCTACAATGAGCAGTTCTTC. Its translation: CASRRDRASYNEQFF. V is TRBV7-8 and J is TRBJ2-1, with 9 bases matching TRBD1. The CDR3 contains 15 residues. V lost 6 bases, J lost 3 bases, and 6 bases stayed unmatched. CDR1 is SGHVS and CDR2 is FQNEAQ in the germline V gene.

The CDR3 loop reads CASSSQKNTEAFF. For the CDR3, the DNA is TGTGCCAGCAGTTCTCAGAAGAACACTGAAGCTTTCTTT. J is TRBJ1-1 and V is TRBV27; D remains unclear. Trimming removed 4 bases at V and 1 base at J, with 7 bases between. The germline gives CDR1 MNHEY, CDR2 SMNVEV (reference sequence). CDR3 length: 13 residues.

The CDR3 DNA sequence: TGTGCCAGCAGTGAGTCCCCATATGGGGCGGGGGGCTACACCTTC. Translating it yields CASSESPYGAGGYTF. V gene TRBV6-6 combines with J gene TRBJ1-2, with D perhaps matching TRBD1 (5 bases). V was cut by 5 bases and J by 8 bases, with 21 bases left in between. CDR1 and CDR2 from the germline V gene are MNHNY and SVGAGI (reference sequence). This CDR3 contains 15 residues.

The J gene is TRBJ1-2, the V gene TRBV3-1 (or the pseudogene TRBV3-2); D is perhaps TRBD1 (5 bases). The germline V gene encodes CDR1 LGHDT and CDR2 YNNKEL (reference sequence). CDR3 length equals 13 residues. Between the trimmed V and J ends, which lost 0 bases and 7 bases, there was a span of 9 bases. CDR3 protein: CASSQDRVSGYTF. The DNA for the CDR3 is TGTGCCAGCAGCCAAGACAGGGTTAGTGGCTACACCTTC.

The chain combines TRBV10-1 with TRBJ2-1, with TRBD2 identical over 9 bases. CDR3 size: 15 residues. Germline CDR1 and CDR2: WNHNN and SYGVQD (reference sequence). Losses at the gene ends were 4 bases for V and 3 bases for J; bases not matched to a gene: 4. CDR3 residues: CASSGAGGGYNEQFF. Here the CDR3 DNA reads TGCGCCAGCAGTGGAGCGGGGGGAGGCTACAATGAGCAGTTCTTC.

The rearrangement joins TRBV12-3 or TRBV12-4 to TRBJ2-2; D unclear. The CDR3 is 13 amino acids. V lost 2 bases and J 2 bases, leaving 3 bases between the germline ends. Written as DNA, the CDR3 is TGTGCCAGCAGTTTACTAAACACCGGGGAGCTGTTTTTT. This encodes CASSLLNTGELFF.

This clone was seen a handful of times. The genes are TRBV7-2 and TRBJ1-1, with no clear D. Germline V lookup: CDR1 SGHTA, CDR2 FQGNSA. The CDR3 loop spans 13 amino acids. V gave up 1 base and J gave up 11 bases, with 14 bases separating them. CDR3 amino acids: CASSLVTPGGAFF. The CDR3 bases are TGTGCCAGCAGCTTAGTGACACCCGGAGGGGCTTTCTTT.

In DNA, the CDR3 is TGTGCCAGTAGTCTGGGCCAGTCCTACAATGAGCAGTTCTTC. It specifies CASSLGQSYNEQFF. The V call is TRBV19, the J call TRBJ2-1; D gene unclear. V lost 5 bases to trimming and J lost 1 base, with 9 bases between them. Germline V CDR1 and CDR2: LNHDA, SQIVND (reference sequence). CDR3 length: 14 residues.

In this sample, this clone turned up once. The CDR3 reads CATRDRINQPQHF. Written as DNA, the CDR3 is TGTGCCACCAGGGACAGGATCAATCAGCCCCAGCATTTT. This rearrangement joins TRBV27 to TRBJ1-5, with 8 bases aligning to TRBD1. After removal of 10 bases from V and 3 bases from J, the junction contained 5 bases not matched to a gene. In germline, CDR1 is MNHEY, CDR2 SMNVEV (reference sequence). The CDR3 runs 13 residues.

Here the CDR3 reads CASSRAGTGVNTEAFF. The DNA for the CDR3 is TGTGCCAGCAGCAGGGCCGGGACAGGGGTGAACACTGAAGCTTTCTTT. This sequence joins TRBV4-2 and TRBJ1-1, with 10 bases that match TRBD1. The CDR3 spans 16 residues. J lost 0 bases, V lost 5 bases, and 6 bases had no gene match. Germline V gives CDR1 LGHNA, CDR2 YNFKEQ.

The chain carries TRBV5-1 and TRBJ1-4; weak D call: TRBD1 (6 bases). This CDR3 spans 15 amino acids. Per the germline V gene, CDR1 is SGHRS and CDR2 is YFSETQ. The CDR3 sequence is CASAANDRLNEKLFF. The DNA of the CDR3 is TGCGCGAGCGCTGCCAACGACAGGTTAAATGAAAAACTGTTTTTT.

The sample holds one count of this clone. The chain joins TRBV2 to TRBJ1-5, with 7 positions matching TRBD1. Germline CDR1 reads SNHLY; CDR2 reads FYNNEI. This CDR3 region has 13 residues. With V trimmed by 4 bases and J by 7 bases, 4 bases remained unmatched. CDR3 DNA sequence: TGTGCCAGCAGTGTTGACAGGGACCAGCCCCAGCATTTT. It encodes CASSVDRDQPQHF.

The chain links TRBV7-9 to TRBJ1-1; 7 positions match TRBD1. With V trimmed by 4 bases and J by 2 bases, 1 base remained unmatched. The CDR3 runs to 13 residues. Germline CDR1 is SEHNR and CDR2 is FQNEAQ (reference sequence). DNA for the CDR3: TGTGCCAGCAGCTACAGGGGAAACACTGAAGCTTTCTTT. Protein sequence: CASSYRGNTEAFF.

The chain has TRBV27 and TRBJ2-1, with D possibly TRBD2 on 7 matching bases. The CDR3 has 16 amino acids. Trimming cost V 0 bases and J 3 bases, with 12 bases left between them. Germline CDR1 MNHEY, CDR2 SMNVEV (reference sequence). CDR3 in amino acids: CASSLSGGAYYNEQFF. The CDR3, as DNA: TGTGCCAGCAGTTTATCGGGGGGGGCCTACTACAATGAGCAGTTCTTC.

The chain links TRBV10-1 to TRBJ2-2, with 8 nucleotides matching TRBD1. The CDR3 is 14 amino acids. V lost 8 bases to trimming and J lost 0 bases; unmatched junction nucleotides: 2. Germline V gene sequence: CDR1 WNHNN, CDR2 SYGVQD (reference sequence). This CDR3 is CASQGATNTGELFF. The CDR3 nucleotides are TGCGCCAGCCAGGGGGCCACGAACACCGGGGAGCTGTTTTTT.

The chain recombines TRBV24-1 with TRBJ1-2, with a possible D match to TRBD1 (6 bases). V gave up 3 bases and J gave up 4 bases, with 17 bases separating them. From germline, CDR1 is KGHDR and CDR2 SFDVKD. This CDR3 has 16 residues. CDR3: CATSDPQRQGTYGYTF. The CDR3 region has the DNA TGTGCCACCAGTGATCCCCAGCGCCAGGGGACCTATGGCTACACCTTC.

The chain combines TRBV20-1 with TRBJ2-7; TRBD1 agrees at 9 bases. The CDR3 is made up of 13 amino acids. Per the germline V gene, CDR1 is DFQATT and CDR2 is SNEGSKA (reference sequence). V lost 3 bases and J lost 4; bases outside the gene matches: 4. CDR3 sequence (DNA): TGCAGTGCTAGTACGGGACAGGGTTACGAGCAGTACTTC. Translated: CSASTGQGYEQYF.

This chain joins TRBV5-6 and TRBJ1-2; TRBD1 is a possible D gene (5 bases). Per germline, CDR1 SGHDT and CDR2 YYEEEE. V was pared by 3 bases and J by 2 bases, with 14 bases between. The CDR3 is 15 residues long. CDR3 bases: TGTGCCAGCAGCTATGGACACCCATGGAACTATGGCTACACCTTC. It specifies CASSYGHPWNYGYTF.

The CDR3 region is CASSLALAGGVDNEQFF. For the CDR3, the DNA is TGTGCCAGCAGCTTGGCTTTGGCGGGAGGGGTCGACAATGAGCAGTTCTTC. The V call is TRBV5-6, the J call TRBJ2-1; 9 nucleotides match TRBD2. The CDR3 consists of 17 residues. V lost 0 bases, J lost 5 bases, and 9 bases stayed unmatched. Germline CDR1 is SGHDT and CDR2 is YYEEEE. The variable domain in full, with the rest retrieved from reference TRBV5-6 and TRBJ2-1, is DAGVTQSPTHLIKTRGQQVTLRCSPKSGHDTVSWYQQALGQGPQFIFQYYEEEERQRGNFPDRFSGHQFPNYSSELNVNALLLGDSALYLCASSLALAGGVDNEQFFGPGTRLTVL.

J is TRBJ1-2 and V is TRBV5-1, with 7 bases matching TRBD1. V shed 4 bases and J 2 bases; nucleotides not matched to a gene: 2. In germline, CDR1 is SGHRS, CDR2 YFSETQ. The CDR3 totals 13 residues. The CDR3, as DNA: TGCGCCAGCAGCCCGGACAGGAACTATGGCTACACCTTC. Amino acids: CASSPDRNYGYTF.

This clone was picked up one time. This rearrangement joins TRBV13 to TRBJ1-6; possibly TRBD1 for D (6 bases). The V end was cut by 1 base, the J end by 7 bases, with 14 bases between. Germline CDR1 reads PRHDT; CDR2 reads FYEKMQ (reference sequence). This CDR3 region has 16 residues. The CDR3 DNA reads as TGTGCCAGCAGCTTAGTGGCAGGGGTGCGGAATTCACCCCTCCACTTT. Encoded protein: CASSLVAGVRNSPLHF.

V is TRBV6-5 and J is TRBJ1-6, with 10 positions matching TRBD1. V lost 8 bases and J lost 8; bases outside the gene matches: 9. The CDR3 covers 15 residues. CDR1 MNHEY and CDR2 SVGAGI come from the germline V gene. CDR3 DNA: TGTGCCAGCGGGACAGGGGCAAAAGGTTATTCACCCCTCCACTTT. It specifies CASGTGAKGYSPLHF.

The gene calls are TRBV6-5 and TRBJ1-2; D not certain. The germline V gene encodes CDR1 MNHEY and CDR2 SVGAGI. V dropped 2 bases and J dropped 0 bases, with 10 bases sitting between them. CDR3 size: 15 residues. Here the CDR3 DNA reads TGTGCCAGCAGTTACGGCGGGTCGCCTAACTATGGCTACACCTTC. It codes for CASSYGGSPNYGYTF.

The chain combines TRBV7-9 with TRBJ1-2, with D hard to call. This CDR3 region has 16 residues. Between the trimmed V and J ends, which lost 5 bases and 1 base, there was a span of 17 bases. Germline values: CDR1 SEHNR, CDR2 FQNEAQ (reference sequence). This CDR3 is CASSQRGNGFNYGYTF. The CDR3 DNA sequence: TGTGCCAGCAGCCAACGGGGTAATGGCTTTAACTATGGCTACACCTTC. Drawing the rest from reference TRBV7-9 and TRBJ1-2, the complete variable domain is DTGVSQNPRHKITKRGQNVTFRCDPISEHNRLYWYRQTLGQGPEFLTYFQNEAQLEKSRLLSDRFSAERPKGSFSTLEIQRTEQGDSAMYLCASSQRGNGFNYGYTFGSGTRLTVV.

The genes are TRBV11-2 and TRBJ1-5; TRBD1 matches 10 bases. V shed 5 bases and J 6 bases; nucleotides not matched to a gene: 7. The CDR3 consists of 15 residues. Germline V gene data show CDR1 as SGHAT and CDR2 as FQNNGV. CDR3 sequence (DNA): TGTGCCAGCAGCCCGGACAGGGGGATCGGTCAGCCCCAGCATTTT. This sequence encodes CASSPDRGIGQPQHF.

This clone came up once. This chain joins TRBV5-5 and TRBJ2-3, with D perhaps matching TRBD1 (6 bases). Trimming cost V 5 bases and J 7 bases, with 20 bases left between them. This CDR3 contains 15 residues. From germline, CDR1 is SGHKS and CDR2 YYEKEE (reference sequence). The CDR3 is CASSPTGIRTHTQYF. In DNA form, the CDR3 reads TGTGCCAGCAGTCCTACAGGGATACGGACTCATACGCAGTATTTT.

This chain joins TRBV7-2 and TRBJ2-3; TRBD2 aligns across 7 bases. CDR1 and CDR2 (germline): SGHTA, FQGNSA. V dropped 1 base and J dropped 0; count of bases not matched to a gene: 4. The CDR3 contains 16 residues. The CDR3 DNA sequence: TGTGCCAGCAGCTTAGTCACTAGCGCAAGCACAGATACGCAGTATTTT. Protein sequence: CASSLVTSASTDTQYF.

In nucleotides, the CDR3 is TGTGCCAGCAGCCATAGGGACAGGGAAACGCCCCAGCATTTT. It encodes CASSHRDRETPQHF. The chain couples TRBV3-1 (or the pseudogene TRBV3-2) to TRBJ1-5, with 9 bases that match TRBD1. The J segment lost 9 bases and the V segment lost 3 bases, leaving 6 bases of the junction unmatched. The CDR3 has 14 residues. Germline-derived CDR1 and CDR2 are LGHDT and YNNKEL (reference sequence).